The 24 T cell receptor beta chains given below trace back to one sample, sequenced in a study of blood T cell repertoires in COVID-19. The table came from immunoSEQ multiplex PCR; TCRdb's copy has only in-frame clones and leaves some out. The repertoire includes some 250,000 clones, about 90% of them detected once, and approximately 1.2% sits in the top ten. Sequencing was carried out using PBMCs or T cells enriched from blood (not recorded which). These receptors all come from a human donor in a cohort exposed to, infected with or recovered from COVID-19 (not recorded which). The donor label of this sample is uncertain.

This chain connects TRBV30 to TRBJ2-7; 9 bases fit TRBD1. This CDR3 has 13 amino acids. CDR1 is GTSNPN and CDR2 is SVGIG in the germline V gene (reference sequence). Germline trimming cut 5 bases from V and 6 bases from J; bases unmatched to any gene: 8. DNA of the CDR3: TGTGCCTGGGACACGATGACAGGGGGCGAGCAGTACTTC. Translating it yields CAWDTMTGGEQYF.

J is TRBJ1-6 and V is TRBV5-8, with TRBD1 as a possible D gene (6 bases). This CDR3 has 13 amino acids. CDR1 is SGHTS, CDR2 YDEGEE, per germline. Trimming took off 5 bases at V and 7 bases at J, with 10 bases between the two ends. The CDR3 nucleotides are TGTGCCAGCAGTTTCCAGGGGAATTCACCCCTCCACTTT. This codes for CASSFQGNSPLHF.

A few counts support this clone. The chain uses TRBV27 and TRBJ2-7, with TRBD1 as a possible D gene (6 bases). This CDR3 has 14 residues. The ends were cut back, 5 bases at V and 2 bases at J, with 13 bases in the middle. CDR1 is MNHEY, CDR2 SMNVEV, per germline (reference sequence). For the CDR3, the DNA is TGTGCCAGCAGTGGCCGGCCAGGGGCCTACGAGCAGTACTTC. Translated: CASSGRPGAYEQYF.

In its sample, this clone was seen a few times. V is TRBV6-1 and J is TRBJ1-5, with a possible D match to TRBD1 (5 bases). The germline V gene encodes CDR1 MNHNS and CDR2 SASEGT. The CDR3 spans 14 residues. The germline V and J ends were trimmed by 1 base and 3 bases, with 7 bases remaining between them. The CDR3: CASSEGQSNQPQHF. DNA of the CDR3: TGTGCCAGCAGTGAAGGACAGTCCAATCAGCCCCAGCATTTT.

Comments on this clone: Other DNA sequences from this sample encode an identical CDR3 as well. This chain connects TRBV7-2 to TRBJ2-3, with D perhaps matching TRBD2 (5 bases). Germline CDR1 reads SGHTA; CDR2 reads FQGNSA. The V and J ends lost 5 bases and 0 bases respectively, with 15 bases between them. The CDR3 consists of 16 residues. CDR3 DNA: TGTGCCAGCAGCCCTAGAGGAGCGGCGAGCACAGATACGCAGTATTTT. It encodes CASSPRGAASTDTQYF.

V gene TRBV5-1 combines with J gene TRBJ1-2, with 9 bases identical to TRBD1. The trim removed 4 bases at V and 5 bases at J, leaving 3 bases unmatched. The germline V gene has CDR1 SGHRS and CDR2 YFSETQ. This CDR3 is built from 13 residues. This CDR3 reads CASSPGTGYGYTF. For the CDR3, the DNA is TGCGCCAGCAGCCCGGGGACAGGGTATGGCTACACCTTC.

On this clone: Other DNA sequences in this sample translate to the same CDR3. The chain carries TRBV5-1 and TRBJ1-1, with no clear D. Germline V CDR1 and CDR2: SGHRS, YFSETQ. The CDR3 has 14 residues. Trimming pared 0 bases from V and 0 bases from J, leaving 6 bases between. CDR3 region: CASSLEQLNTEAFF. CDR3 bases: TGCGCCAGCAGCTTGGAACAACTGAACACTGAAGCTTTCTTT.

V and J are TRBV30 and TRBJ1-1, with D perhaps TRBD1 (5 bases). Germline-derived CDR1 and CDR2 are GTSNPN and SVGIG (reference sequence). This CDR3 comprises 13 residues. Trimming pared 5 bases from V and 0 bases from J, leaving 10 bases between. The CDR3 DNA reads TGTGCCTGGTCCCAGACAGTGAACACTGAAGCTTTCTTT. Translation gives CAWSQTVNTEAFF.

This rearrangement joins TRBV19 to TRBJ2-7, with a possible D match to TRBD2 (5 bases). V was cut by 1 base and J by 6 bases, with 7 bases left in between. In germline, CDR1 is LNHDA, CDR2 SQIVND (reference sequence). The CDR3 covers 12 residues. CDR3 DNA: TGTGCCAGTAGTATAGGGAGGTCCGAGCAGTACTTC. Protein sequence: CASSIGRSEQYF.

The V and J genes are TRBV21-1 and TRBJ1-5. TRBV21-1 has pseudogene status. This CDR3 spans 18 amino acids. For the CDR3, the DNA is TGTGCCAGCAGCAAAGGGGAGCCTGGCCCCGATAGCAATCAGCCCCAGCATTTT. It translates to CASSKGEPGPDSNQPQHF.

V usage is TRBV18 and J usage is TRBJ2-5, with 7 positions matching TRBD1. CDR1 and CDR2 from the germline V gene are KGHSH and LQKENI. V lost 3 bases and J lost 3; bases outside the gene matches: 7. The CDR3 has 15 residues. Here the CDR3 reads CASSPTVGGEETQYF. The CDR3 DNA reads TGTGCCAGCTCACCGACGGTAGGGGGCGAAGAGACCCAGTACTTC.

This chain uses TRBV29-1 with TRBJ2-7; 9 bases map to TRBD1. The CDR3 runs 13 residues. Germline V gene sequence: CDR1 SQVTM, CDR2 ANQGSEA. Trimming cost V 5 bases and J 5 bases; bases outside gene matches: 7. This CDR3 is CSVPGQGYNEQYF. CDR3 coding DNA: TGCAGCGTTCCTGGACAGGGGTACAACGAGCAGTACTTC.

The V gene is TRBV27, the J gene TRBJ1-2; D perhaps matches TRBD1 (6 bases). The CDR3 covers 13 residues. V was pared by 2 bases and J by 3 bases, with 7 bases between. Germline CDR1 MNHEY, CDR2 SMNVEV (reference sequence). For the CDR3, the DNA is TGTGCCAGCAGTTTAGAGGGGGACTATGGCTACACCTTC. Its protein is CASSLEGDYGYTF.

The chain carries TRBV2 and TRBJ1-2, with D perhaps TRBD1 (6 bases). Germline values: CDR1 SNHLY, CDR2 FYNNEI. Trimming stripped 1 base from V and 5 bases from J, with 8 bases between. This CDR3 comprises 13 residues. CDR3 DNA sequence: TGTGCCAGCAGTGAAGGGGACATTTATGGCTACACCTTC. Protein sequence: CASSEGDIYGYTF. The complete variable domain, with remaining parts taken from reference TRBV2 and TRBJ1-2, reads EPEVTQTPSHQVTQMGQEVILRCVPISNHLYFYWYRQILGQKVEFLVSFYNNEISEKSEIFDDQFSVERPDGSNFTLKIRSTKLEDSAMYFCASSEGDIYGYTFGSGTRLTVV.

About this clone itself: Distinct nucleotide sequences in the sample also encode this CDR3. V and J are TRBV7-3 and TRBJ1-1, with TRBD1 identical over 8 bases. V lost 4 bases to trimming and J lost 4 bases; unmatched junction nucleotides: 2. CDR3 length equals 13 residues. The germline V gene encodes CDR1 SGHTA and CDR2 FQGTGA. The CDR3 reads CASSSGQGTEAFF. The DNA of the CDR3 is TGTGCCAGCAGCTCAGGACAGGGCACTGAAGCTTTCTTT.

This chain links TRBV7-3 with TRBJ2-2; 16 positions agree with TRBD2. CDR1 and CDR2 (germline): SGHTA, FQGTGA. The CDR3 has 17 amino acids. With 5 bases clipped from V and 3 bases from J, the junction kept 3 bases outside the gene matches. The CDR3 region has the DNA TGTGCCAGCAGCCCGGGACTAGCGGGGGGGCACACCGGGGAGCTGTTTTTT. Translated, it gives CASSPGLAGGHTGELFF.

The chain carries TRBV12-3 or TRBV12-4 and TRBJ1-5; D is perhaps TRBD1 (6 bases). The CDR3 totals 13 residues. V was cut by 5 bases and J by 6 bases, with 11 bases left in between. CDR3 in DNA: TGTGCCAGCAGTGCGGGGGGCGGTCAGCCCCAGCATTTT. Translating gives CASSAGGGQPQHF.

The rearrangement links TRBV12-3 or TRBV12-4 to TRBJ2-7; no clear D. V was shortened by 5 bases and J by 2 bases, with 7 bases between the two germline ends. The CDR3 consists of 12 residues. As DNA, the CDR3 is TGTGCCAGCAGTGGCCGGGCCTACGAGCAGTACTTC. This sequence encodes CASSGRAYEQYF.

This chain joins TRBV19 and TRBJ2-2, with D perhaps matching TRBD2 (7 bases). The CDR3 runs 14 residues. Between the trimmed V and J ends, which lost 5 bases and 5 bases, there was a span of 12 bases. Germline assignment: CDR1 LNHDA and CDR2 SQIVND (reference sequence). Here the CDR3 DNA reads TGTGCCAGTAGTTCACAGGGAGGGACCGGGGAGCTGTTTTTT. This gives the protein CASSSQGGTGELFF.

DNA of the CDR3: TGTGCCAGCAGCTTGGCCCGACCGCCAGCGAGTACTGAAGCTTTCTTT. Its protein is CASSLARPPASTEAFF. The genes are TRBV5-4 and TRBJ1-1; no clear D. The length of the CDR3 is 16 residues. Trimming took 0 bases from V and 5 from J, leaving 17 bases between them. Looked up from germline, CDR1 is SGHNT and CDR2 is YYREEE (reference sequence).

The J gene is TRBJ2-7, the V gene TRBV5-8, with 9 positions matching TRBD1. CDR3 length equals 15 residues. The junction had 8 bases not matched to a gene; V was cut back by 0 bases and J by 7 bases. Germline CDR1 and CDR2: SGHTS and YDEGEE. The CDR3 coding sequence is TGTGCCAGCAGCTTGGCCGGGACAGGGCAGGGAGAGCAGTACTTC. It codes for CASSLAGTGQGEQYF.

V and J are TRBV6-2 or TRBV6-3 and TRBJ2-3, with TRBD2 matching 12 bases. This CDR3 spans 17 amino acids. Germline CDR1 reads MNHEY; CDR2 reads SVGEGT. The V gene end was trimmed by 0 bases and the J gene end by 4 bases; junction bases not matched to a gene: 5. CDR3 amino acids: CASSYSTSGGGADTQYF. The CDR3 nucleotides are TGTGCCAGCAGTTACTCGACTAGCGGGGGCGGCGCAGATACGCAGTATTTT.

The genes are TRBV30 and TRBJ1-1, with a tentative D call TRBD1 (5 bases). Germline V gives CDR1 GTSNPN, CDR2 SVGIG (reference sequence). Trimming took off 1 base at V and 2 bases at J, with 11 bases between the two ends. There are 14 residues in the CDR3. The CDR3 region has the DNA TGTGCCTGGAGTGAGCGGGACGCTAACACTGAAGCTTTCTTT. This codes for CAWSERDANTEAFF. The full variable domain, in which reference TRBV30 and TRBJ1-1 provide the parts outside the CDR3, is SQTIHQWPATLVQPVGSPLSLECTVEGTSNPNLYWYRQAAGRGLQLLFYSVGIGQISSEVPQNLSASRPQDRQFILSSKKLLLSDSGFYLCAWSERDANTEAFFGQGTRLTVV.

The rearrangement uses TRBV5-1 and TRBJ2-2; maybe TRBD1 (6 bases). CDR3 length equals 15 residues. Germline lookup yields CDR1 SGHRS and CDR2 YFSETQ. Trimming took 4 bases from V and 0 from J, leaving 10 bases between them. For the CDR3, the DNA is TGCGCCAGCAGCGTCGGGACAACGAACACCGGGGAGCTGTTTTTT. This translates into CASSVGTTNTGELFF.